This T cell receptor beta chain originates from a study of T cells in Graves' hyperthyroidism and ophthalmopathy. Study in general: Specimen type is peripheral blood, collected at initial diagnosis prior to any treatment. The study's findings and limits: With a median lead of about 6.9 months before onset, the model predicted ophthalmopathy. Most expanded thyroid clonotypes above 0.001 recurred in blood.

RNA transcripts provided the source from which TCR beta CDR3 regions were amplified. Researchers ran a first-round RT-PCR on the TCR CDR3 using the HTBI primer set. TCRdb re-derived calls from the multiplex PCR reads in MiXCR, one entry per CDR3 protein. The data contain 500,000 to 650,000 distinct CDR3 sequences, about 14% of them singletons. Per the germline V gene, CDR1 is DFQATT and CDR2 is SNEGSKA (reference sequence). CDR3 length: 14 amino acids. Trimming shortened V by 6 bases and J by 0 bases, and 11 bases separated the two germline ends. Subjects with ophthalmopathy showed a Clinical Activity Score no lower than 3, a NOSPECS grade no lower than 4, and a duration shorter than 3 months. Turning to this clonotype: Its target is not known.

This receptor was taken from a woman in her forties or fifties with Graves' ophthalmopathy. V usage is TRBV20-1 and J usage is TRBJ2-2; no reliable D call. Material: blood. In nucleotides, the CDR3 is TGCAGTGCGGAACGGACCACGAACACCGGGGAGCTGTTTTTT. Amino acid sequence: CSAERTTNTGELFF.